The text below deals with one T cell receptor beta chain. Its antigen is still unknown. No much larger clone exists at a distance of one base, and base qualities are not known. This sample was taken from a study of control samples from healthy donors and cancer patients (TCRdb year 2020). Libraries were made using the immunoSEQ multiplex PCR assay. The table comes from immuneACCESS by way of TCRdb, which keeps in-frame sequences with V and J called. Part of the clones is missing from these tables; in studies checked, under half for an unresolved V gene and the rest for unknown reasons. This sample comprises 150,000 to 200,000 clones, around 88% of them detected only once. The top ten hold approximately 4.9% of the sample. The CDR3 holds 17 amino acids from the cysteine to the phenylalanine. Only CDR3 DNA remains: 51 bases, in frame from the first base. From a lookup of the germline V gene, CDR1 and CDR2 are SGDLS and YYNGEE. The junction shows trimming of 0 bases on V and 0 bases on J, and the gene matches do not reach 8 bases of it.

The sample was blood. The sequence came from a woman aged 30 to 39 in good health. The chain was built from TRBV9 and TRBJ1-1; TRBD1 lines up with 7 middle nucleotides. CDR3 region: CASSVAPQGGMNTEAFF. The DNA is TGTGCCAGCAGCGTAGCTCCTCAGGGGGGTATGAACACTGAAGCTTTCTTT.